In this sample, the clone carrying this TCR beta chain turned up a few times. Its antigen is not known. These data originate in a study of beta chain features in type 1 diabetes. Germline V gene data show CDR1 as SSHAT and CDR2 as FNYEAQ (reference sequence). The CDR3 length is 16 residues. The J segment lost 2 bases and the V segment lost 2 bases, leaving 7 bases of the junction unmatched. The sequenced template was cDNA made from the entire isolated RNA. Method: immunoSEQ multiplex PCR; TCRdb's copy keeps in-frame clones and lacks some. The repertoire holds 500,000 to 650,000 clones, with 9.5% to 15% as singletons. Study-level points and caveats: Shorter TCRB CDR3s, moderately but significantly so, were found in Type 1 diabetes patients in all four CD4+ subsets.

The source material was naive CD4+ T cells from blood. The rearrangement joins TRBV7-7 to TRBJ2-3; 7 bases fit TRBD2. The origin of this receptor is a man aged 25 to 40 with type 1 diabetes. Written as DNA, the CDR3 is TGTGCCAGCAGCTTATCTGGCGGGGGATCCACAGATACGCAGTATTTT. Translation: CASSLSGGGSTDTQYF.